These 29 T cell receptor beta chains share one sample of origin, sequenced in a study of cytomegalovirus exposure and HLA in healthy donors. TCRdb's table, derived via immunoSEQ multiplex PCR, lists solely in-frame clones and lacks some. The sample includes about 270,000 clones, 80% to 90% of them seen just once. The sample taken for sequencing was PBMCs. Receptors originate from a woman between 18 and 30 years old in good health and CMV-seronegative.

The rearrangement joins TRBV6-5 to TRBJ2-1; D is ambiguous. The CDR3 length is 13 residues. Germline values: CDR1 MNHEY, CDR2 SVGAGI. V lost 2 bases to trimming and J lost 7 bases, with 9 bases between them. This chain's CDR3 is CASSYDTRNEQFF. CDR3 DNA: TGTGCCAGCAGTTACGACACTCGTAATGAGCAGTTCTTC.

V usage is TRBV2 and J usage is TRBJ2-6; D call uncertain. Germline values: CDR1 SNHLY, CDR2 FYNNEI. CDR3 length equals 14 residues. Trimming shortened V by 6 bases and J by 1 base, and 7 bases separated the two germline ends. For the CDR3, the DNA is TGTGCCAGCAGGACTCAATCTGGGGCCAACGTCCTGACTTTC. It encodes CASRTQSGANVLTF.

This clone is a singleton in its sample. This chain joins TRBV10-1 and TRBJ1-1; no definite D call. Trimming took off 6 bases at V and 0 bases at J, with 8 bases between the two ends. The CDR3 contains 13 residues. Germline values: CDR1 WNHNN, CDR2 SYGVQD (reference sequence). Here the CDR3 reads CASSRGMNTEAFF. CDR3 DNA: TGCGCCAGCAGCAGAGGGATGAACACTGAAGCTTTCTTT.

The CDR3 reads CASSIEGGGSYNEQFF. CDR3 DNA: TGTGCCAGTAGTATAGAGGGGGGAGGCTCCTACAATGAGCAGTTCTTC. The chain combines TRBV19 with TRBJ2-1; TRBD2 might be the D (6 bases). Germline V gene lookup returns CDR1 LNHDA and CDR2 SQIVND (reference sequence). This CDR3 is built from 16 residues. Between the trimmed V and J ends, which lost 0 bases and 0 bases, there was a span of 9 bases. The complete variable domain, with remaining parts taken from reference TRBV19 and TRBJ2-1, reads DGGITQSPKYLFRKEGQNVTLSCEQNLNHDAMYWYRQDPGQGLRLIYYSQIVNDFQKGDIAEGYSVSREKKESFPLTVTSAQKNPTAFYLCASSIEGGGSYNEQFFGPGTRLTVL.

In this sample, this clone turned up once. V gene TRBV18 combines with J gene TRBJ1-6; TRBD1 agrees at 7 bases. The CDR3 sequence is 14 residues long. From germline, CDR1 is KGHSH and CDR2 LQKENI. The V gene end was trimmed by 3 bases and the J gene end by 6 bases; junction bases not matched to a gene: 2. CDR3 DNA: TGTGCCAGCTCACCGGGACAGACTAATTCACCCCTCCACTTT. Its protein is CASSPGQTNSPLHF. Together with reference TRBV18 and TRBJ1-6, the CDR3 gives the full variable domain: NAGVMQNPRHLVRRRGQEARLRCSPMKGHSHVYWYRQLPEEGLKFMVYLQKENIIDESGMPKERFSAEFPKEGPSILRIQQVVRGDSAAYFCASSPGQTNSPLHFGNGTRLTVT.

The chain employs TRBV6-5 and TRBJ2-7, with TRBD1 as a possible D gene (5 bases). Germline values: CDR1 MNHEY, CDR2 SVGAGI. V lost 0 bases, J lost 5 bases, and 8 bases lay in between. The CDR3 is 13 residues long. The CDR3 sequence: CASSYSKGHEQYF. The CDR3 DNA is TGTGCCAGCAGTTACTCGAAGGGGCACGAGCAGTACTTC.

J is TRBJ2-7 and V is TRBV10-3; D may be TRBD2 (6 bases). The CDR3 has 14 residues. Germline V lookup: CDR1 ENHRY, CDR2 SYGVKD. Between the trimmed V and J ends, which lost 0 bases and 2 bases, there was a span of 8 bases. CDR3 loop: CAISESRGTYEQYF. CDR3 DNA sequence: TGTGCCATCAGTGAGTCGCGGGGCACCTACGAGCAGTACTTC.

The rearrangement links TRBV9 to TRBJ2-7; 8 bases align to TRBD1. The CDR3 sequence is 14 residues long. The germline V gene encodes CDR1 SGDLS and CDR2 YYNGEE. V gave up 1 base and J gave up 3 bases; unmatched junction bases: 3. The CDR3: CASSVLGQGYEQYF. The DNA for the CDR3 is TGTGCCAGCAGCGTACTAGGACAGGGCTACGAGCAGTACTTC.

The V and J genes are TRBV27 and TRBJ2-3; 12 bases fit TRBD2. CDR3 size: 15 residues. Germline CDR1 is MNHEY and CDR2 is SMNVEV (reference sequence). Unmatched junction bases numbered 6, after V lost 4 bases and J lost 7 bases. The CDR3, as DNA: TGTGCCAGCAGTTCTCTAGCGGGGGGGTTTAATACGCAGTATTTT. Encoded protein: CASSSLAGGFNTQYF.

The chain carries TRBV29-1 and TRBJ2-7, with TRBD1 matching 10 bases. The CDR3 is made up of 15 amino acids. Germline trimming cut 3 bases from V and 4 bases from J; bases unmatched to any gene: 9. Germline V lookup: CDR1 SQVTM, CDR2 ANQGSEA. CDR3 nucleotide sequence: TGCAGCGTTGACTTCAGCCCGGGACAGGGGTACGAGCAGTACTTC. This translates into CSVDFSPGQGYEQYF.

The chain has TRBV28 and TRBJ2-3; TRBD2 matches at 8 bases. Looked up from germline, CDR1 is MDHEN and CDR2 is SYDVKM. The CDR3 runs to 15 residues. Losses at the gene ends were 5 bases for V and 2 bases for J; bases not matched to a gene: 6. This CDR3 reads CASSLLSGTTDTQYF. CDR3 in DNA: TGTGCCAGCAGTCTACTTAGCGGGACCACAGATACGCAGTATTTT.

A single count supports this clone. Here the CDR3 DNA reads TGTGCCAGCAGATTACGAGACAGGGGGCATATCTATGGCTACACCTTC. Amino acid sequence: CASRLRDRGHIYGYTF. The V gene is TRBV5-4, the J gene TRBJ1-2; 10 bases are shared with TRBD1. This CDR3 spans 16 amino acids. Germline CDR1 reads SGHNT; CDR2 reads YYREEE (reference sequence). Trimming took 5 bases from V and 4 from J; bases not matched to a gene: 11.

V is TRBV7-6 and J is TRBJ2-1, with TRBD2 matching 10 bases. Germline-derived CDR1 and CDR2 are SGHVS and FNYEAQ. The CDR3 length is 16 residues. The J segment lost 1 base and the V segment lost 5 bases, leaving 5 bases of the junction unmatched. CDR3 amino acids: CASSHLLAGSYNEQFF. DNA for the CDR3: TGTGCCAGCAGCCACCTACTAGCGGGATCCTACAATGAGCAGTTCTTC.

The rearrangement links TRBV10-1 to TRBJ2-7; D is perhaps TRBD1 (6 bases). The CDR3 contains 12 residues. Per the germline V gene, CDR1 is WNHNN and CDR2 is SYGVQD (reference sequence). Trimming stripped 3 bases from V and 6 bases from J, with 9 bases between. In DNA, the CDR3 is TGCGCCAGCAGTGATGGGGGCGGCGAGCAGTACTTC. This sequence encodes CASSDGGGEQYF.

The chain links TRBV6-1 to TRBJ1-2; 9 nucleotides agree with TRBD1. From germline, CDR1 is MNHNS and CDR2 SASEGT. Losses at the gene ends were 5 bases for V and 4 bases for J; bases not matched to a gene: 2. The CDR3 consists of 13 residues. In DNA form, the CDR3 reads TGTGCCAGCAGTTGGACAGGGGCCTATGGCTACACCTTC. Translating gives CASSWTGAYGYTF.

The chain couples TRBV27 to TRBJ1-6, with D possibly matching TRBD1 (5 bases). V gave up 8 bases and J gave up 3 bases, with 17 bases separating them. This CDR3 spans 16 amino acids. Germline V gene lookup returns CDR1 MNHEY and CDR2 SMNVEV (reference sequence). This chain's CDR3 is CASSPLGGLYNSPLHF. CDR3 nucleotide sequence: TGTGCCAGCTCCCCCCTGGGGGGTCTCTATAATTCACCCCTCCACTTT.

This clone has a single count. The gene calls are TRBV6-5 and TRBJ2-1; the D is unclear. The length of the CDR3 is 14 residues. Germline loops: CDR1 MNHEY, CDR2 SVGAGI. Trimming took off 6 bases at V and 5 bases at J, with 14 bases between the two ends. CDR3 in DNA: TGTGCCAGCAGCCTTCTCGTGGCAAACAATGAGCAGTTCTTC. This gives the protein CASSLLVANNEQFF.

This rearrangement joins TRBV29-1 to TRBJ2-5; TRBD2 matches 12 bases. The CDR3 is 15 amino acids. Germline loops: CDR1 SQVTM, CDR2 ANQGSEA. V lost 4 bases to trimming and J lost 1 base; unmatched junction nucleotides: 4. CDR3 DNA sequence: TGCAGCGTTGGACTAGCGGGAGCCATCCAAGAGACCCAGTACTTC. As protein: CSVGLAGAIQETQYF.

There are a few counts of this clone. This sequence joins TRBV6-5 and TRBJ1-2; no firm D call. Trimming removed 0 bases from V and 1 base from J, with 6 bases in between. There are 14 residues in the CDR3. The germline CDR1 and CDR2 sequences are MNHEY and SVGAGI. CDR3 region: CASSYSNSNYGYTF. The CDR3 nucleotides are TGTGCCAGCAGTTACTCGAACAGTAACTATGGCTACACCTTC.

The CDR3 reads CASSQDRARGNTEAFF. The CDR3 region has the DNA TGCGCCAGCAGCCAAGACAGGGCCAGGGGGAACACTGAAGCTTTCTTT. V usage is TRBV4-3 and J usage is TRBJ1-1, with a tentative D call TRBD1 (6 bases). The germline V and J ends were trimmed by 0 bases and 1 base, with 12 bases remaining between them. Germline-derived CDR1 and CDR2 are LGHNA and YSLEER. The CDR3 contains 16 residues.

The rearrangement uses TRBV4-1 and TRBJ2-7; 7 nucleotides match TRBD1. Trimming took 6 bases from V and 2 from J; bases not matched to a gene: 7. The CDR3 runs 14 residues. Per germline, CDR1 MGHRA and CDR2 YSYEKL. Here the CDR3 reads CASRPPGQTYEQYF. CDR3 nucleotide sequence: TGCGCCAGCAGACCACCGGGACAGACCTACGAGCAGTACTTC.

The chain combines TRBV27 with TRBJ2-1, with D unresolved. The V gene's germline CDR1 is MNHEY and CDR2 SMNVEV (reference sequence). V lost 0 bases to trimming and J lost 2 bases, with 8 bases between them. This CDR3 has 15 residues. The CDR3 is CASSLSPFTYNEQFF. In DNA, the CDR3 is TGTGCCAGCAGTTTATCCCCTTTTACCTACAATGAGCAGTTCTTC.

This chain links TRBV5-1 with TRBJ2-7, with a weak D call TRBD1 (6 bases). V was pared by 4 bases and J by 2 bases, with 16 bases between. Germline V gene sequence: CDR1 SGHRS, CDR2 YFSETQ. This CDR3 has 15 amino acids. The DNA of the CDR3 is TGCGCCAGCAGCCCCTGGACAGCAGATCCCTACGAGCAGTACTTC. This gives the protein CASSPWTADPYEQYF.

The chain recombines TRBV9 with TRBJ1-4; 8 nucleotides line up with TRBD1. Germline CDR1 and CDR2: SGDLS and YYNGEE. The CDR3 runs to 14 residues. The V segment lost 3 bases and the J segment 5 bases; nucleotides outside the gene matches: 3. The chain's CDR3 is CASSEGQANEKLFF. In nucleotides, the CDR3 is TGTGCCAGCAGCGAGGGACAGGCAAATGAAAAACTGTTTTTT.

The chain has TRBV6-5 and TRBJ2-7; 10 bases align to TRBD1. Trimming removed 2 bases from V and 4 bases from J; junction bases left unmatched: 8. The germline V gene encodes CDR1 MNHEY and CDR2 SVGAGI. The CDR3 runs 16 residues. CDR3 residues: CASSYPADRGLYEQYF. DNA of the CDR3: TGTGCCAGCAGTTACCCCGCTGACAGGGGGCTTTACGAGCAGTACTTC.

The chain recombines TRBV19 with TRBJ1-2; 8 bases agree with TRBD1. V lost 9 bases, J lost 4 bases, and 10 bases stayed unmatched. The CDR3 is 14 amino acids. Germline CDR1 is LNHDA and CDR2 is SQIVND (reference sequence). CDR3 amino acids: CASVPGGSVYGYTF. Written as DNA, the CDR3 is TGTGCCAGCGTACCAGGGGGCTCGGTCTATGGCTACACCTTC. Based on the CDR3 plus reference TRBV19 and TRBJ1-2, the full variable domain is DGGITQSPKYLFRKEGQNVTLSCEQNLNHDAMYWYRQDPGQGLRLIYYSQIVNDFQKGDIAEGYSVSREKKESFPLTVTSAQKNPTAFYLCASVPGGSVYGYTFGSGTRLTVV.

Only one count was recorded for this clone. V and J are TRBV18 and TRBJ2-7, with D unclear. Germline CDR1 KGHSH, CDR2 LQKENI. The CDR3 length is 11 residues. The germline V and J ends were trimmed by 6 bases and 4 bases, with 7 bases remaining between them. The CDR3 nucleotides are TGTGCCAGCTCCCTCCAGTACGAGCAGTACTTC. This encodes CASSLQYEQYF.

The CDR3, as DNA: TGCAGCGTAGCCGGACAGGGTAGCGGTCAGCCCCAGCATTTT. Protein: CSVAGQGSGQPQHF. The chain carries TRBV29-1 and TRBJ1-5; 8 bases are shared with TRBD1. With 6 bases clipped from V and 6 bases from J, the junction kept 10 bases outside the gene matches. The CDR3 extends over 14 amino acids. The germline CDR1 and CDR2 sequences are SQVTM and ANQGSEA.

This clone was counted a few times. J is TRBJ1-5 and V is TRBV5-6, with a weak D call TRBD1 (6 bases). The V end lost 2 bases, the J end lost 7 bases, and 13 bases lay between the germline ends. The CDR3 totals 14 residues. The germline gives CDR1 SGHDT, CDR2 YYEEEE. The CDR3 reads CASSFDRREQPQHF. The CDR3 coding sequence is TGTGCCAGCAGCTTCGACAGGCGAGAGCAGCCCCAGCATTTT. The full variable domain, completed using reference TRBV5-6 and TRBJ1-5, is DAGVTQSPTHLIKTRGQQVTLRCSPKSGHDTVSWYQQALGQGPQFIFQYYEEEERQRGNFPDRFSGHQFPNYSSELNVNALLLGDSALYLCASSFDRREQPQHFGDGTRLSIL.